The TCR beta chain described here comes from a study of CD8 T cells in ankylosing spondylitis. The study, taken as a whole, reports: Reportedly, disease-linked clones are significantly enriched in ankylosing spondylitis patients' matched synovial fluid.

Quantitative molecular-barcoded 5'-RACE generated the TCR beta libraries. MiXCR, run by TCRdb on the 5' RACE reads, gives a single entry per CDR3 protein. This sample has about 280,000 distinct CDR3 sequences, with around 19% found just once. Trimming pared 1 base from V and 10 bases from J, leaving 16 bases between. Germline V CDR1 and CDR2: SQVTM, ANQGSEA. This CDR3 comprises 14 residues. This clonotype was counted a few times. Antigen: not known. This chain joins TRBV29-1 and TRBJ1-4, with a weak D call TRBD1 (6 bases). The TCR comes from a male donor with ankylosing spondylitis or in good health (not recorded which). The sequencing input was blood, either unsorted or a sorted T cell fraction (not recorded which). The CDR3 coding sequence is TGCAGCGTTGAAGGATTGGGGGCGAAAGGAAAACTGTTTTTT. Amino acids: CSVEGLGAKGKLFF.